The entry below describes one TCR beta chain. TCRdb itself ran the RT-PCR reads through MiXCR, one entry per CDR3 protein. Of thousands of distinct CDR3 sequences in the sample, more than 20% were seen once. There are 12 residues in the CDR3. The V end was cut by 4 bases, the J end by 4 bases, with 9 bases between. CDR1 SQVTM and CDR2 ANQGSEA come from the germline V gene. This sample was included in a study of patients and donors after allogeneic stem cell transplantation. The rearrangement uses TRBV29-1 and TRBJ2-3; D gene unclear. Sequenced: blood, either unsorted or a sorted T cell fraction (not recorded which). The clonotype was recovered from a human donor who was either an allogeneic HSCT recipient or a stem cell or donor lymphocyte infusion donor (not recorded which). It is not recorded whose cells these are; they may come from a transplant donor. The CDR3 here is CSVVSLSDTQYF. The CDR3 DNA is TGCAGCGTTGTATCGCTTTCAGATACGCAGTATTTT.